Following are 17 T cell receptor beta chains from one sample sequenced in a study of T cell changes during pregnancy in multiple sclerosis. The assay was immunoSEQ multiplex PCR, and TCRdb's table has in-frame clones only and misses some. The table has around 71,000 clones, roughly nine tenths seen once. The sample was peripheral blood, taken in the third trimester of pregnancy. Receptors were obtained from a female donor with multiple sclerosis, enrolled in a pregnancy study.

This clone was picked up one time. This chain uses TRBV5-4 with TRBJ2-1; 9 bases line up with TRBD2. V was pared by 5 bases and J by 4 bases, with 7 bases of the junction left unmatched. CDR1 SGHNT and CDR2 YYREEE come from the germline V gene (reference sequence). The CDR3 extends over 15 amino acids. CDR3 in amino acids: CASSGELAGYNEQFF. The CDR3 bases are TGTGCCAGCAGTGGGGAGCTAGCGGGGTACAATGAGCAGTTCTTC.

The chain employs TRBV5-1 and TRBJ2-1, with 11 bases that match TRBD1. The CDR3 runs 14 residues. Germline V gene lookup returns CDR1 SGHRS and CDR2 YFSETQ. V lost 4 bases to trimming and J lost 9 bases; unmatched junction nucleotides: 6. The CDR3 here is CASSTRTGGGEQFF. The CDR3 DNA is TGCGCCAGCAGCACCCGGACAGGGGGCGGTGAGCAGTTCTTC.

V usage is TRBV7-2 and J usage is TRBJ2-4, with 10 bases aligning to TRBD1. The CDR3 runs to 16 residues. The V gene's germline CDR1 is SGHTA and CDR2 FQGNSA. The V gene end was trimmed by 4 bases and the J gene end by 7 bases; junction bases not matched to a gene: 10. CDR3 bases: TGTGCCAGCAGCTCCGGCCCCGGGACAGGGGACAACATTCAGTACTTC. Translation: CASSSGPGTGDNIQYF.

V usage is TRBV30 and J usage is TRBJ1-2, with 10 bases lining up with TRBD1. Germline V gene sequence: CDR1 GTSNPN, CDR2 SVGIG (reference sequence). Trimming removed 5 bases from V and 2 bases from J; junction bases left unmatched: 2. The CDR3 runs to 13 residues. Here the CDR3 DNA reads TGTGCCTGGGGACAGGGGGGGAACTATGGCTACACCTTC. Its protein is CAWGQGGNYGYTF.

This chain connects TRBV5-5 to TRBJ1-5; a possible D gene is TRBD1 (6 bases). Germline V gene lookup returns CDR1 SGHKS and CDR2 YYEKEE (reference sequence). With 2 bases removed from V and 2 bases from J, the gap between germline ends came to 11 bases. This CDR3 has 15 residues. This chain's CDR3 is CASSFNRDRNQPQHF. The DNA for the CDR3 is TGTGCCAGCAGCTTTAACAGGGACCGCAATCAGCCCCAGCATTTT.

V and J are TRBV5-1 and TRBJ2-1; 11 bases agree with TRBD2. V lost 5 bases to trimming and J lost 5 bases; unmatched junction nucleotides: 6. The germline V gene has CDR1 SGHRS and CDR2 YFSETQ. The CDR3 runs 15 residues. The CDR3 reads CASSQLAGVNNEQFF. The CDR3 nucleotides are TGCGCCAGCAGTCAACTAGCGGGAGTTAACAATGAGCAGTTCTTC.

This clone was detected once. The V gene is TRBV10-1, the J gene TRBJ1-5; D is uncertain. Per the germline V gene, CDR1 is WNHNN and CDR2 is SYGVQD (reference sequence). The CDR3 contains 13 residues. CDR3 loop: CATSMRDNQPQHF. The DNA of the CDR3 is TGCGCAACCAGTATGAGGGACAATCAGCCCCAGCATTTT.

The chain has TRBV10-2 and TRBJ2-2; TRBD2 agrees at 16 bases. The V and J ends lost 7 bases and 5 bases, in that order; junction bases with no gene match: 4. Germline loops: CDR1 WSHSY, CDR2 SAAADI. The CDR3 loop spans 16 amino acids. CDR3 bases: TGCGCCAGCAAGGGACTAGCGGGAGGGCGGACCGGGGAGCTGTTTTTT. This codes for CASKGLAGGRTGELFF.

This chain connects TRBV30 to TRBJ2-3; 14 nucleotides align to TRBD2. The CDR3 is 20 residues long. From germline, CDR1 is GTSNPN and CDR2 SVGIG (reference sequence). With V trimmed by 0 bases and J by 3 bases, 14 bases remained unmatched. For the CDR3, the DNA is TGTGCCTGGAGTGTACTGACTAGCGGGAGGGCCCGACGTCGGACAGATACGCAGTATTTT. Translation: CAWSVLTSGRARRRTDTQYF. The variable domain in full, completed from reference TRBV30 and TRBJ2-3, reads SQTIHQWPATLVQPVGSPLSLECTVEGTSNPNLYWYRQAAGRGLQLLFYSVGIGQISSEVPQNLSASRPQDRQFILSSKKLLLSDSGFYLCAWSVLTSGRARRRTDTQYFGPGTRLTVL.

The chain recombines TRBV19 with TRBJ2-2; the D is unclear. The CDR3 consists of 14 residues. With 0 bases removed from V and 7 bases from J, the gap between germline ends came to 9 bases. Per the germline V gene, CDR1 is LNHDA and CDR2 is SQIVND (reference sequence). CDR3 DNA sequence: TGTGCCAGTAGTATAGATCTTAGTAACGGGGAGCTGTTTTTT. Translating it yields CASSIDLSNGELFF.

The chain employs TRBV11-3 and TRBJ2-5, with 8 bases fitting TRBD2. Germline lookup yields CDR1 SGHNT and CDR2 YENEEA. V lost 0 bases to trimming and J lost 3 bases; unmatched junction nucleotides: 6. CDR3 length: 16 amino acids. CDR3 amino acids: CASSLDLGLVKETQYF. The CDR3 coding sequence is TGTGCCAGCAGCTTAGACCTGGGACTAGTTAAAGAGACCCAGTACTTC.

This clone appeared a single time. The chain is built from TRBV28 and TRBJ2-5; D gene unclear. With 5 bases removed from V and 1 base from J, the gap between germline ends came to 8 bases. The CDR3 totals 13 residues. The germline gives CDR1 MDHEN, CDR2 SYDVKM. The CDR3 sequence: CASSESSQETQYF. The CDR3 DNA reads as TGTGCCAGCAGTGAATCCAGCCAAGAGACCCAGTACTTC.

CDR3 sequence: CASSLVLGGMNTEAFF. The CDR3, as DNA: TGCGCCAGCAGCTTGGTTTTAGGGGGCATGAACACTGAAGCTTTCTTT. The J gene is TRBJ1-1, the V gene TRBV5-1, with 7 bases identical to TRBD1. Per the germline V gene, CDR1 is SGHRS and CDR2 is YFSETQ. V lost 0 bases, J lost 0 bases, and 5 bases stayed unmatched. This CDR3 is built from 16 residues.

V is TRBV4-3 and J is TRBJ2-7; TRBD2 matches at 14 bases. The V gene end was trimmed by 5 bases and the J gene end by 4 bases; junction bases not matched to a gene: 13. Germline CDR1 reads LGHNA; CDR2 reads YSLEER. The CDR3 is 18 residues long. The CDR3 DNA sequence: TGCGCCAGCAGCGGGTTGGGACTAGCGGGAGAAGGTGGTTACGAGCAGTACTTC. Residues: CASSGLGLAGEGGYEQYF.

This chain joins TRBV28 and TRBJ2-1; possibly TRBD2 for D (6 bases). From germline, CDR1 is MDHEN and CDR2 SYDVKM. The V end was cut by 10 bases, the J end by 1 base, with 17 bases between. The CDR3 covers 15 residues. For the CDR3, the DNA is TGTGCCACCCTTAAGGTTCGGGGGTCCTACAATGAGCAGTTCTTC. It encodes CATLKVRGSYNEQFF.

This clone turned up a few times. The J gene is TRBJ1-1, the V gene TRBV7-9, with 9 bases matching TRBD1. Per germline, CDR1 SEHNR and CDR2 FQNEAQ (reference sequence). Losses at the gene ends were 6 bases for V and 2 bases for J; bases not matched to a gene: 1. The CDR3 length is 13 residues. CDR3 in DNA: TGTGCCAGCAGGGGACAGGGTAACACTGAAGCTTTCTTT. Encoded protein: CASRGQGNTEAFF.

Notes on this clone: Other DNA variants within this sample encode the same CDR3. V usage is TRBV7-2 and J usage is TRBJ2-7, with 9 bases lining up with TRBD2. Looked up from germline, CDR1 is SGHTA and CDR2 is FQGNSA. There are 14 residues in the CDR3. J gave up 3 bases and V 0 bases, and 0 bases lay outside the gene matches. CDR3 nucleotides: TGTGCCAGCAGCTTAGCTAGCGGGAGCTACGAGCAGTACTTC. Residues: CASSLASGSYEQYF.